A single sample gave rise to the 15 T cell receptor beta chains below, sequenced in a study of blood T cell repertoires in COVID-19. Using immunoSEQ multiplex PCR, the repertoire was profiled, and TCRdb retains in-frame clones only, with some absent. This table has more than 300,000 clones, roughly 90% appearing once. Sequencing used PBMCs or T cells enriched from blood (not recorded which). The receptor source for this set is a woman in her 30s who had recovered from COVID-19.

CDR3 DNA sequence: TGTGCCAGCAGCCGGCTAGCGGGAGGAGGAAATGAGCAGTTCTTC. Protein: CASSRLAGGGNEQFF. The gene calls are TRBV2 and TRBJ2-1, with 11 bases lining up with TRBD2. V was pared by 6 bases and J by 7 bases, with 8 bases of the junction left unmatched. The CDR3 covers 15 residues. Per germline, CDR1 SNHLY and CDR2 FYNNEI.

The chain combines TRBV7-2 with TRBJ1-2; no firm D call. The germline V and J ends were trimmed by 5 bases and 5 bases, with 9 bases remaining between them. CDR1 is SGHTA and CDR2 is FQGNSA in the germline V gene. There are 12 residues in the CDR3. CDR3 region: CASSPPGYGYTF. DNA for the CDR3: TGTGCCAGCAGCCCCCCCGGTTATGGCTACACCTTC.

This sequence joins TRBV28 and TRBJ1-3; 8 positions agree with TRBD1. Looked up from germline, CDR1 is MDHEN and CDR2 is SYDVKM. The V and J ends lost 3 bases and 7 bases, in that order; junction bases with no gene match: 5. The CDR3 has 14 residues. The DNA for the CDR3 is TGTGCCAGCAGTTTCAGGGGGCGGGTGAACACCATATATTTT. This encodes CASSFRGRVNTIYF.

The CDR3 sequence is CASSGWGGNSPLHF. The DNA for the CDR3 is TGTGCCAGCAGTGGTTGGGGAGGCAATTCACCCCTCCACTTT. The chain carries TRBV27 and TRBJ1-6; D gene ambiguous. This CDR3 has 14 amino acids. Trimming took off 5 bases at V and 7 bases at J, with 12 bases between the two ends. The germline gives CDR1 MNHEY, CDR2 SMNVEV (reference sequence).

The chain couples TRBV4-1 to TRBJ2-2, with D unresolved. The CDR3 runs to 14 residues. Trimming removed 1 base from V and 5 bases from J, with 8 bases in between. The germline V gene encodes CDR1 MGHRA and CDR2 YSYEKL. DNA for the CDR3: TGCGCCAGCAGCCAAGTTAGTTTGACCGGGGAGCTGTTTTTT. Amino acids: CASSQVSLTGELFF.

V is TRBV7-3 and J is TRBJ2-1; 7 bases are a match to TRBD1. Trimming took 2 bases from V and 0 from J; bases not matched to a gene: 7. The CDR3 is made up of 17 amino acids. The V gene's germline CDR1 is SGHTA and CDR2 FQGTGA. As DNA, the CDR3 is TGTGCCAGCAGCTTACCCGAACAGGGGAGCTCCTACAATGAGCAGTTCTTC. It is translated as CASSLPEQGSSYNEQFF.

The rearrangement joins TRBV7-3 to TRBJ2-7; TRBD2 matches at 7 bases. In germline, CDR1 is SGHTA, CDR2 FQGTGA. The CDR3 is 15 amino acids. J gave up 2 bases and V 1 base, and 5 bases lay outside the gene matches. CDR3 residues: CASSLRSGAAYEQYF. The CDR3 DNA reads as TGTGCCAGCAGCTTAAGAAGCGGGGCTGCCTACGAGCAGTACTTC.

The chain employs TRBV10-3 and TRBJ1-5; D remains ambiguous. The CDR3 contains 14 residues. Germline lookup yields CDR1 ENHRY and CDR2 SYGVKD. Deletions cut 0 bases from V and 7 bases from J, with 10 bases between. CDR3 loop: CAISESSRGQPQHF. In DNA form, the CDR3 reads TGTGCCATCAGTGAGTCGAGTCGCGGGCAGCCCCAGCATTTT.

The chain uses TRBV5-6 and TRBJ2-2, with 7 bases aligning to TRBD1. The CDR3 has 17 amino acids. The germline V gene has CDR1 SGHDT and CDR2 YYEEEE. The J segment lost 0 bases and the V segment lost 0 bases, leaving 5 bases of the junction unmatched. This chain's CDR3 is CASSLGWGTANTGELFF. CDR3 nucleotides: TGTGCCAGCAGCTTGGGATGGGGGACAGCGAACACCGGGGAGCTGTTTTTT.

V gene TRBV5-1 combines with J gene TRBJ2-1; a weak D match, TRBD1 (6 bases). The CDR3 length is 15 residues. Germline CDR1 reads SGHRS; CDR2 reads YFSETQ. Trimming cost V 1 base and J 2 bases, with 10 bases left between them. For the CDR3, the DNA is TGCGCCAGCAGCTTGAGCTCAGGGGCCTACAATGAGCAGTTCTTC. Protein product: CASSLSSGAYNEQFF.

This clone was seen once. V and J are TRBV27 and TRBJ2-7, with 9 bases that match TRBD1. The trim removed 6 bases at V and 6 bases at J, leaving 9 bases unmatched. This CDR3 contains 14 residues. Germline V gene sequence: CDR1 MNHEY, CDR2 SMNVEV (reference sequence). This CDR3 reads CASSSGTGLSEQYF. CDR3 DNA sequence: TGTGCCAGCAGCAGCGGGACAGGGTTAAGCGAGCAGTACTTC.

The V gene is TRBV5-1, the J gene TRBJ2-5; the match to TRBD1 covers 9 bases. V trimming: 7 bases; J trimming: 2 bases; junction bases outside the gene matches: 0. Germline CDR1 reads SGHRS; CDR2 reads YFSETQ. This CDR3 contains 12 residues. CDR3 region: CASGTGQETQYF. The CDR3 DNA sequence: TGCGCCAGCGGGACAGGGCAAGAGACCCAGTACTTC.

The V and J genes are TRBV6-1 and TRBJ2-3; 11 bases match TRBD2. The CDR3 length is 19 residues. Trimming removed 2 bases from V and 0 bases from J; junction bases left unmatched: 10. Germline V gene sequence: CDR1 MNHNS, CDR2 SASEGT. Here the CDR3 reads CASSESLAGGRGSTDTQYF. The CDR3 nucleotides read TGTGCCAGCAGTGAATCCCTAGCGGGGGGACGAGGTAGCACAGATACGCAGTATTTT.

The chain carries TRBV2 and TRBJ1-1; possible D gene TRBD1, 6 bases. The length of the CDR3 is 13 residues. Per germline, CDR1 SNHLY and CDR2 FYNNEI. V was pared by 6 bases and J by 0 bases, with 8 bases between. The CDR3 protein is CASRDSLNTEAFF. CDR3 nucleotides: TGTGCCAGCAGGGACAGCCTGAACACTGAAGCTTTCTTT.

The J gene is TRBJ1-1, the V gene TRBV6-5; D remains ambiguous. This CDR3 comprises 13 residues. Trimming cost V 2 bases and J 1 base, with 5 bases left between them. CDR1 is MNHEY, CDR2 SVGAGI, per germline. The CDR3 reads CASSYGGNTEAFF. CDR3 coding DNA: TGTGCCAGCAGTTACGGCGGGAACACTGAAGCTTTCTTT.